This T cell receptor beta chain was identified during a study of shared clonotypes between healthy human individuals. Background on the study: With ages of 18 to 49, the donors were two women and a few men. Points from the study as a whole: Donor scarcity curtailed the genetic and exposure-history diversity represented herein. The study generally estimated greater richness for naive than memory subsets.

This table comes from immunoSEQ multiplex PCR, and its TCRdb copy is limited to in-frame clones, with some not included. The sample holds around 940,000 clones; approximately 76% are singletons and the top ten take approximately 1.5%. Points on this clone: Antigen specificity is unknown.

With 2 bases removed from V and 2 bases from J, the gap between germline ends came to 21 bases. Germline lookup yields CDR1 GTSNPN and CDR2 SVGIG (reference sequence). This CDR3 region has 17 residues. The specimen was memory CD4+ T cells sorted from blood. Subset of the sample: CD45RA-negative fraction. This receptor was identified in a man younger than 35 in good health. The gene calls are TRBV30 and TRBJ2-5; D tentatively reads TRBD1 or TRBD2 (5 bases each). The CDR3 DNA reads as TGTGCCTGGAGTAGGGGCCGGGGCGGTCGGAGGCAAGAGACCCAGTACTTC. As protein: CAWSRGRGGRRQETQYF.